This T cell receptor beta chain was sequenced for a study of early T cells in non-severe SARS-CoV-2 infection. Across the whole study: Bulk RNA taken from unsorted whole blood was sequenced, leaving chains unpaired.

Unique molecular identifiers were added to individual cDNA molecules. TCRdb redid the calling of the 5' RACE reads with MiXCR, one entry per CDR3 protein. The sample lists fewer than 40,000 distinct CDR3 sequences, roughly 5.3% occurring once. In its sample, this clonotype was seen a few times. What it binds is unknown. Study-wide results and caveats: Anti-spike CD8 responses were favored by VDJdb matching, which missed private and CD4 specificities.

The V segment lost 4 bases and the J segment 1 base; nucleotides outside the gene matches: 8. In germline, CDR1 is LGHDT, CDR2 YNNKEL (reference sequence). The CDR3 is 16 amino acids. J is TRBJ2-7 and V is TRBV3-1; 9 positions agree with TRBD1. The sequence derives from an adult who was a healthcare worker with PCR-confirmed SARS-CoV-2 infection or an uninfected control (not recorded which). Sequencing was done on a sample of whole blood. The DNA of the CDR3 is TGTGCCAGCAGCCGACTAACAGGGGGCCGATCCTACGAGCAGTACTTC. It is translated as CASSRLTGGRSYEQYF.